This T cell receptor (beta chain) was sequenced during a study of blood T cell repertoires in COVID-19. Study information: T cells, B-cell-depleted T cells, or PBMCs provided the cDNA or gDNA that served as material.

Germline V lookup: CDR1 SNHLY, CDR2 FYNNEI. Trimming took off 3 bases at V and 6 bases at J, with 14 bases between the two ends. The CDR3 extends over 14 amino acids. Methods used by the authors: Reference gene primers were amplified, and this amplification served to estimate nucleated cell counts. Libraries were prepared by immunoSEQ multiplex PCR; TCRdb keeps only in-frame clonotypes and omits some of them. The V and J calls and the clone size are those of that table, but D and trimming were determined from the DNA. The repertoire holds 210,000 or so clones, with about four fifths as singletons. The V and J genes are TRBV2 and TRBJ1-2; D is possibly TRBD1 (5 bases). This TCR was recovered from a woman between 65 and 79 years old with active or convalescent COVID-19. Sequenced sample: peripheral blood. The CDR3 loop reads CASSEDGRVDGYTF. DNA of the CDR3: TGTGCCAGCAGTGAGGATGGCAGGGTAGATGGCTACACCTTC.